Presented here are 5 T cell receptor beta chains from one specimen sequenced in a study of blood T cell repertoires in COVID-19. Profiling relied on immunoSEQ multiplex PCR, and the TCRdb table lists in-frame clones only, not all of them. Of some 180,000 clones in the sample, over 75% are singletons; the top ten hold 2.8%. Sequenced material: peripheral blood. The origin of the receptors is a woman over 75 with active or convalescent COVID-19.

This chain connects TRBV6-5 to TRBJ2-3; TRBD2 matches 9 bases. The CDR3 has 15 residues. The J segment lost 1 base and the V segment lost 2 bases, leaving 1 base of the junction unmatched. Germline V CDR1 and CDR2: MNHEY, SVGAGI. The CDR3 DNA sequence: TGTGCCAGCAGTTACGAGCGGGGGGGCACAGATACGCAGTATTTT. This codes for CASSYERGGTDTQYF.

Written as DNA, the CDR3 is TGTGCCTGCCACTCGACTAGCGGGGGCTATGAGCAGTTCTTC. This gives the protein CACHSTSGGYEQFF. The gene calls are TRBV30 and TRBJ2-1, with TRBD2 identical over 12 bases. Trimming at V came to 6 bases and at J to 8 bases, leaving 8 bases not matched to a gene. Germline values: CDR1 GTSNPN, CDR2 SVGIG (reference sequence). The CDR3 totals 14 residues.

The CDR3 loop reads CASSHFWGPPGKETQYF. The CDR3 region has the DNA TGCGCCAGCAGCCATTTCTGGGGGCCCCCGGGCAAAGAGACCCAGTACTTC. The J gene is TRBJ2-5, the V gene TRBV4-1; TRBD1 is a possible D gene (6 bases). Trimming removed 3 bases at V and 3 bases at J, with 20 bases between. The CDR3 consists of 17 residues. Germline values: CDR1 MGHRA, CDR2 YSYEKL.

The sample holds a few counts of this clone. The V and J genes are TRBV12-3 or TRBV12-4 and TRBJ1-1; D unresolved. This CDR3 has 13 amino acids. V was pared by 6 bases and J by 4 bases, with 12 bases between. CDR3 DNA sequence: TGTGCCAGCAGCTCCACGGAGGGCACTGAAGCTTTCTTT. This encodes CASSSTEGTEAFF.

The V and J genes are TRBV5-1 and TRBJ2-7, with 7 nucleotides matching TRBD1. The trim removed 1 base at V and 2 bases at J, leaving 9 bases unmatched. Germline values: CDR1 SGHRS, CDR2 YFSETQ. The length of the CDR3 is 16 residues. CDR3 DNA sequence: TGCGCCAGCAGCTTGAGAACAGGGGCAGGCACCTACGAGCAGTACTTC. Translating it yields CASSLRTGAGTYEQYF.